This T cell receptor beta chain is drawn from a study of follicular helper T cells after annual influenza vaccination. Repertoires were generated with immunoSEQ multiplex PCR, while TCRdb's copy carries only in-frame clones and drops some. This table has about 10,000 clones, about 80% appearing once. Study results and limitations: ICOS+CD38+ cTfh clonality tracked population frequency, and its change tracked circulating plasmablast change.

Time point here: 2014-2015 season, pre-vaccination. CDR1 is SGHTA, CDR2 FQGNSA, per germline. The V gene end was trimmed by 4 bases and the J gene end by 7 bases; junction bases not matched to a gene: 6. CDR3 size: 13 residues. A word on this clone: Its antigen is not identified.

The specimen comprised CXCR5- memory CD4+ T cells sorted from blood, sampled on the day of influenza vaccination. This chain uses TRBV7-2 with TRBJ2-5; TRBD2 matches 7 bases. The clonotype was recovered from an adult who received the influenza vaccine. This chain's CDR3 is CASSSRESGTQYF. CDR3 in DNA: TGTGCCAGCAGCTCGCGGGAGTCTGGGACCCAGTACTTC.